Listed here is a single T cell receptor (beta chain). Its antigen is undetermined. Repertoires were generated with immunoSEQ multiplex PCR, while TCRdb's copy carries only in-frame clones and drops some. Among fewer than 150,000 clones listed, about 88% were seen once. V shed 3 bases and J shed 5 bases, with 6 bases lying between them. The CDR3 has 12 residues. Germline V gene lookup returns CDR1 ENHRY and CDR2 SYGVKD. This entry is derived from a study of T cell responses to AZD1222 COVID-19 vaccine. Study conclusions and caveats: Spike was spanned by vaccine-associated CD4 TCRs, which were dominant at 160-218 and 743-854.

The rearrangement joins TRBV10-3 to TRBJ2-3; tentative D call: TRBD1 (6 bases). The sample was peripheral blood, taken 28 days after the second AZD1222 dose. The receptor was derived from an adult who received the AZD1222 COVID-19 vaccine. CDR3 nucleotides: TGTGCCATCAGTGAAGGGGGAGATACGCAGTATTTT. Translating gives CAISEGGDTQYF.